Listed here are 29 T cell receptor beta chains from one sample, sequenced in a study of T cell changes during pregnancy in multiple sclerosis. The protocol was immunoSEQ multiplex PCR, while the TCRdb copy is restricted to in-frame clones and leaves out a portion. The table has roughly 54,000 clones, about 92% seen once. Sequencing used CD4+ T cells from peripheral blood mononuclear cells, obtained after pregnancy. The receptor set was obtained from a female donor with multiple sclerosis, enrolled in a pregnancy study.

The gene calls are TRBV18 and TRBJ2-2; possibly TRBD1 for D (8 bases). This CDR3 has 18 amino acids. The germline CDR1 and CDR2 sequences are KGHSH and LQKENI. V lost 0 bases and J lost 5, with 19 bases in between. Here the CDR3 DNA reads TGTGCCAGCTCACCACCGACGGGAGGACAGGGAGGTACCGGGGAGCTGTTTTTT. Translated: CASSPPTGGQGGTGELFF.

V gene TRBV7-2 combines with J gene TRBJ2-1; the D gene is possibly TRBD2 (5 bases). Germline V CDR1 and CDR2: SGHTA, FQGNSA. The germline V and J ends were trimmed by 0 bases and 5 bases, with 20 bases remaining between them. The CDR3 totals 18 residues. The CDR3 DNA is TGTGCCAGCAGCTTAGCGTACGCGCAGACCGTGGGAGACAATGAGCAGTTCTTC. Amino acids: CASSLAYAQTVGDNEQFF.

In its sample, this clone was seen once. The chain links TRBV5-4 to TRBJ1-3; 8 bases are shared with TRBD1. Germline lookup yields CDR1 SGHNT and CDR2 YYREEE (reference sequence). This CDR3 is built from 17 residues. V was clipped by 0 bases and J by 7 bases; unmatched bases: 12. The CDR3 coding sequence is TGTGCCAGCAGCTTGGCCGGCAGGGGGCCCATGGACAACACCATATATTTT. The encoded protein is CASSLAGRGPMDNTIYF.

V is TRBV7-9 and J is TRBJ2-3, with D tentatively TRBD2 (5 bases). Germline CDR1 and CDR2: SEHNR and FQNEAQ (reference sequence). The CDR3 runs to 13 residues. Trimming removed 1 base from V and 6 bases from J, with 8 bases in between. Here the CDR3 DNA reads TGTGCCAGCAGCTTAGAACGGAGGGATACGCAGTATTTT. This gives the protein CASSLERRDTQYF.

The sample holds one count of this clone. The chain recombines TRBV7-2 with TRBJ1-6; 7 nucleotides line up with TRBD1. The CDR3 covers 15 residues. With V trimmed by 5 bases and J by 5 bases, 6 bases remained unmatched. CDR1 is SGHTA, CDR2 FQGNSA, per germline. The CDR3 loop is CASSPGGQHNSPLHF. In nucleotides, the CDR3 is TGTGCCAGCAGCCCAGGGGGACAGCATAATTCACCCCTCCACTTT.

V is TRBV7-2 and J is TRBJ2-5; D not certain. The V end was cut by 4 bases, the J end by 5 bases, with 11 bases between. Germline V gives CDR1 SGHTA, CDR2 FQGNSA. The CDR3 sequence is 13 residues long. The CDR3 nucleotides are TGTGCCAGCAGCTCATACAGTGTCGAGACCCAGTACTTC. Translated: CASSSYSVETQYF.

This clone was recorded only once. The rearrangement links TRBV5-1 to TRBJ2-7; possibly TRBD1 for D (6 bases). V was shortened by 4 bases and J by 0 bases, with 11 bases between the two germline ends. CDR3 length: 14 amino acids. Germline CDR1 reads SGHRS; CDR2 reads YFSETQ. The CDR3 spells CASSPQGSSYEQYF. Written as DNA, the CDR3 is TGCGCCAGCAGCCCACAGGGTAGCTCCTACGAGCAGTACTTC.

The chain has TRBV6-5 and TRBJ2-7; 10 positions agree with TRBD1. Germline loops: CDR1 MNHEY, CDR2 SVGAGI. The CDR3 has 14 residues. V lost 2 bases to trimming and J lost 9 bases; unmatched junction nucleotides: 7. The CDR3: CASSYRTGGLGQYF. CDR3 DNA sequence: TGTGCCAGCAGTTACCGGACAGGGGGGTTGGGGCAGTACTTC.

The J gene is TRBJ2-2, the V gene TRBV7-2; D not resolved. Germline V gene data show CDR1 as SGHTA and CDR2 as FQGNSA. The CDR3 is 15 amino acids. V was trimmed by 5 bases and J by 0 bases, leaving 10 bases between them. The CDR3 region is CASSPSPANTGELFF. DNA of the CDR3: TGTGCCAGCAGCCCTAGTCCGGCGAACACCGGGGAGCTGTTTTTT.

The chain carries TRBV19 and TRBJ1-4; no definite D call. The CDR3 totals 15 residues. The germline V and J ends were trimmed by 8 bases and 6 bases, with 19 bases remaining between them. CDR1 is LNHDA, CDR2 SQIVND, per germline (reference sequence). The CDR3 DNA reads TGTGCCAGTGGGCCCATAGAGGGCAGGTATGAAAAACTGTTTTTT. The encoded protein is CASGPIEGRYEKLFF.

The gene calls are TRBV9 and TRBJ2-2; a possible D gene is TRBD1 (5 bases). This CDR3 region has 13 residues. Germline V lookup: CDR1 SGDLS, CDR2 YYNGEE. Trimming removed 7 bases from V and 3 bases from J, with 10 bases in between. CDR3 loop: CASLRGDTGELFF. In DNA, the CDR3 is TGTGCCAGCTTAAGGGGTGACACCGGGGAGCTGTTTTTT.

The genes are TRBV30 and TRBJ2-3, with 10 nucleotides matching TRBD2. Trimming at V came to 2 bases and at J to 4 bases, leaving 0 bases not matched to a gene. This CDR3 comprises 13 residues. Germline lookup yields CDR1 GTSNPN and CDR2 SVGIG (reference sequence). This CDR3 reads CAWSSGGADTQYF. The CDR3 DNA follows: TGTGCCTGGAGTAGCGGGGGGGCAGATACGCAGTATTTT.

This clone appeared a few times. The chain has TRBV5-4 and TRBJ1-1; D is possibly TRBD1 (5 bases). CDR1 and CDR2 from the germline V gene are SGHNT and YYREEE (reference sequence). The V gene lost 2 bases and the J gene lost 7 bases, with 9 bases spanning the gap. The CDR3 runs 12 residues. The CDR3, as DNA: TGTGCCAGCAGCTTCGGGGGGGGTGAAGCTTTCTTT. Protein: CASSFGGGEAFF.

The gene calls are TRBV9 and TRBJ2-2; the D gene is possibly TRBD2 (6 bases). This CDR3 is built from 15 residues. Deletions cut 2 bases from V and 6 bases from J, with 14 bases between. Germline V gives CDR1 SGDLS, CDR2 YYNGEE. Here the CDR3 DNA reads TGTGCCAGCAGCGTTCGGTCCGGGGGTCCCGGGGAGCTGTTTTTT. This sequence encodes CASSVRSGGPGELFF.

This chain joins TRBV18 and TRBJ2-3; TRBD1 matches at 10 bases. V lost 2 bases and J lost 5; bases outside the gene matches: 7. The CDR3 is 16 residues long. The germline V gene encodes CDR1 KGHSH and CDR2 LQKENI. CDR3 DNA: TGTGCCAGCTCACCAACTCGACAGGGGGCGGGAGATACGCAGTATTTT. Its translation is CASSPTRQGAGDTQYF. Based on the CDR3 plus reference TRBV18 and TRBJ2-3, the full variable domain is NAGVMQNPRHLVRRRGQEARLRCSPMKGHSHVYWYRQLPEEGLKFMVYLQKENIIDESGMPKERFSAEFPKEGPSILRIQQVVRGDSAAYFCASSPTRQGAGDTQYFGPGTRLTVL.

This sequence joins TRBV5-1 and TRBJ1-1, with 8 bases lining up with TRBD1. The length of the CDR3 is 16 residues. J was trimmed by 3 bases and V by 3 bases; bases with no gene match: 10. Germline CDR1 and CDR2: SGHRS and YFSETQ. DNA for the CDR3: TGCGCCAGCAGCTCGGCCCTCAGGGGGCCAGACACTGAAGCTTTCTTT. Protein product: CASSSALRGPDTEAFF. The complete variable domain, with remaining parts taken from reference TRBV5-1 and TRBJ1-1, reads KAGVTQTPRYLIKTRGQQVTLSCSPISGHRSVSWYQQTPGQGLQFLFEYFSETQRNKGNFPGRFSGRQFSNSRSEMNVSTLELGDSALYLCASSSALRGPDTEAFFGQGTRLTVV.

The V gene is TRBV25-1, the J gene TRBJ1-3, with D perhaps TRBD1 (5 bases). V was shortened by 11 bases and J by 0 bases, with 11 bases between the two germline ends. The CDR3 totals 13 residues. Germline V gives CDR1 MGHDK, CDR2 SYGVNS. Written as DNA, the CDR3 is TGTGCCTCTCAGGGTATCTCTGGAAACACCATATATTTT. Its protein product is CASQGISGNTIYF.

This chain joins TRBV5-6 and TRBJ1-2, with D tentatively TRBD1 (5 bases). Per the germline V gene, CDR1 is SGHDT and CDR2 is YYEEEE. The V end was cut by 0 bases, the J end by 5 bases, with 14 bases between. The CDR3 is 15 residues long. CDR3 in amino acids: CASSLATGNPYGYTF. The CDR3 nucleotides read TGTGCCAGCAGCTTGGCTACAGGCAATCCTTATGGCTACACCTTC. The variable domain in full, completed from reference TRBV5-6 and TRBJ1-2, reads DAGVTQSPTHLIKTRGQQVTLRCSPKSGHDTVSWYQQALGQGPQFIFQYYEEEERQRGNFPDRFSGHQFPNYSSELNVNALLLGDSALYLCASSLATGNPYGYTFGSGTRLTVV.

The J gene is TRBJ1-1, the V gene TRBV29-1, with D possibly TRBD1 on 5 matching bases. The germline V gene has CDR1 SQVTM and CDR2 ANQGSEA. The CDR3 sequence is 14 residues long. The V gene lost 4 bases and the J gene lost 1 base, with 13 bases spanning the gap. DNA of the CDR3: TGCAGCGTTGTTGATTCGGGGGGGAACACTGAAGCTTTCTTT. This sequence encodes CSVVDSGGNTEAFF.

This sequence joins TRBV5-4 and TRBJ2-3, with D perhaps matching TRBD2 (7 bases). The ends were cut back, 0 bases at V and 3 bases at J, with 14 bases in the middle. There are 16 residues in the CDR3. Germline V gives CDR1 SGHNT, CDR2 YYREEE (reference sequence). The CDR3 is CASSLAAGAGTDTQYF. As DNA, the CDR3 is TGTGCCAGCAGCTTGGCCGCGGGGGCAGGGACAGATACGCAGTATTTT.

The chain combines TRBV7-9 with TRBJ2-5; 8 nucleotides line up with TRBD1. CDR1 SEHNR and CDR2 FQNEAQ come from the germline V gene (reference sequence). The length of the CDR3 is 15 residues. Germline trimming cut 1 base from V and 5 bases from J; bases unmatched to any gene: 6. The CDR3 nucleotides read TGTGCCAGCAGCTTAGGGACAGGGCTATGGGAGACCCAGTACTTC. Protein product: CASSLGTGLWETQYF.

The J gene is TRBJ2-7, the V gene TRBV6-5; the D gene is possibly TRBD2 (5 bases). Per germline, CDR1 MNHEY and CDR2 SVGAGI. The CDR3 is made up of 15 amino acids. Trimming shortened V by 0 bases and J by 6 bases, and 15 bases separated the two germline ends. CDR3 in DNA: TGTGCCAGCAGTTACTCTCAGGCTGGGAGAGGCGAGCAGTACTTC. Translating it yields CASSYSQAGRGEQYF.

Concerning this clone itself: Additional DNA sequences in this sample encode the identical CDR3. The chain has TRBV9 and TRBJ2-2; 8 bases map to TRBD2. The germline V gene has CDR1 SGDLS and CDR2 YYNGEE. CDR3 length equals 14 residues. V shed 4 bases, J shed 4 bases, and the junction held 3 bases outside the gene matches. The chain's CDR3 is CASSPTSGTGELFF. The CDR3 DNA is TGTGCCAGCAGCCCTACTAGCGGCACCGGGGAGCTGTTTTTT.

This clone has a handful of counts. The V call is TRBV7-7, the J call TRBJ1-1, with 9 bases fitting TRBD1. The CDR3 runs to 15 residues. Trimming took 5 bases from V and 3 from J; bases not matched to a gene: 7. Germline-derived CDR1 and CDR2 are SSHAT and FNYEAQ (reference sequence). In nucleotides, the CDR3 is TGTGCCAGCAGCCCACAGGGGGCGGGGGACACTGAAGCTTTCTTT. Translation: CASSPQGAGDTEAFF.

This chain's CDR3 is CASSPRLGTGPLGDTEAFF. The CDR3 region has the DNA TGTGCCAGCAGCCCCCGACTCGGGACAGGCCCCCTCGGGGACACTGAAGCTTTCTTT. The V call is TRBV7-3, the J call TRBJ1-1; TRBD1 matches at 8 bases. Trimming removed 5 bases from V and 3 bases from J; junction bases left unmatched: 20. The germline V gene encodes CDR1 SGHTA and CDR2 FQGTGA. The CDR3 has 19 residues.

V usage is TRBV19 and J usage is TRBJ2-2, with 11 bases fitting TRBD2. The germline V gene encodes CDR1 LNHDA and CDR2 SQIVND (reference sequence). The CDR3 covers 16 residues. J was trimmed by 4 bases and V by 7 bases; bases with no gene match: 8. CDR3 in amino acids: CASIDLGTSGTGELFF. Written as DNA, the CDR3 is TGTGCCAGTATCGACCTCGGGACTAGCGGCACCGGGGAGCTGTTTTTT.

The chain employs TRBV7-8 and TRBJ1-1; 9 nucleotides agree with TRBD1. Looked up from germline, CDR1 is SGHVS and CDR2 is FQNEAQ. There are 17 residues in the CDR3. With V trimmed by 8 bases and J by 4 bases, 17 bases remained unmatched. CDR3 protein: CASYYRGAGTGSTEAFF. The CDR3 DNA reads TGTGCCAGCTATTACCGTGGGGCCGGGACAGGGTCCACTGAAGCTTTCTTT.

This clone was seen a few times. The chain joins TRBV6-5 to TRBJ1-2, with D possibly TRBD1 on 6 matching bases. The CDR3 contains 14 residues. In germline, CDR1 is MNHEY, CDR2 SVGAGI. Trimming stripped 0 bases from V and 7 bases from J, with 12 bases between. CDR3 sequence reads: CASSYSGGALGYTF. The CDR3 coding sequence is TGTGCCAGCAGTTACTCCGGGGGGGCGCTTGGCTACACCTTC.

The V gene is TRBV9, the J gene TRBJ2-5, with TRBD2 matching over 7 bases. CDR1 is SGDLS, CDR2 YYNGEE, per germline. The CDR3 runs 14 residues. V gave up 1 base and J gave up 5 bases; unmatched junction bases: 5. The CDR3 sequence is CASSVFGGKETQYF. The CDR3, as DNA: TGTGCCAGCAGCGTATTCGGGGGGAAGGAGACCCAGTACTTC.